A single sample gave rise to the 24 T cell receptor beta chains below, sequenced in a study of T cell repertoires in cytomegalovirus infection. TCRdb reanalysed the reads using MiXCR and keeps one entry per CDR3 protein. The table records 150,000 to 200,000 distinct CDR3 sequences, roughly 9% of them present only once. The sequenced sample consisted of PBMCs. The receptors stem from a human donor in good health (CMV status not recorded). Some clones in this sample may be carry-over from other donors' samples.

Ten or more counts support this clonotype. The CDR3 DNA is TGTGCCAGCCAAAATACCCACAGGGAGCGGTCAGAGACCCAGTACTTC. Translated: CASQNTHRERSETQYF. This chain uses TRBV28 with TRBJ2-5; D might be TRBD1 (6 bases). The CDR3 runs to 16 residues. The germline gives CDR1 MDHEN, CDR2 SYDVKM. The germline V and J ends were trimmed by 8 bases and 4 bases, with 23 bases remaining between them. Drawing the rest from reference TRBV28 and TRBJ2-5, the complete variable domain is DVKVTQSSRYLVKRTGEKVFLECVQDMDHENMFWYRQDPGLGLRLIYFSYDVKMKEKGDIPEGYSVSREKKERFSLILESASTNQTSMYLCASQNTHRERSETQYFGPGTRLLVL.

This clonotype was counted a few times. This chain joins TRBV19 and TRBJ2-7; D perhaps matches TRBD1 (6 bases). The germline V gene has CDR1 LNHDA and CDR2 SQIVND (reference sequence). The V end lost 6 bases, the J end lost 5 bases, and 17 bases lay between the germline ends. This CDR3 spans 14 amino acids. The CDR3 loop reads CASSNRAFIDEQYF. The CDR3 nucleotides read TGTGCCAGTAGCAACAGGGCTTTCATCGACGAGCAGTACTTC.

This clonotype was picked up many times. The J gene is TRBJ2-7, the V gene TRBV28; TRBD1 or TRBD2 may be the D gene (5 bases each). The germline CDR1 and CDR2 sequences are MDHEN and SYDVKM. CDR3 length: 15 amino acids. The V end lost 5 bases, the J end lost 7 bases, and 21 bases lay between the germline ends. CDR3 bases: TGTGCCAGCAGTCGATCCGGGACGCGTTCTTGGGAGCAGTACTTC. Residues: CASSRSGTRSWEQYF.

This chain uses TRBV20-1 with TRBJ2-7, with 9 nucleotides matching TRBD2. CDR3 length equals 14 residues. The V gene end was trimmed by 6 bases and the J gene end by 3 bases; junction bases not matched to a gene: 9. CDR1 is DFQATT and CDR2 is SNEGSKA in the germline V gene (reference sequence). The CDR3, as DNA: TGCAGTGCCACAACCGGGACTAGCATCTACGAGCAGTACTTC. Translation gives CSATTGTSIYEQYF.

The CDR3 DNA sequence: TGTGCCAGCAGTTTAGGGGACTCAGGGGGGCCCCAGCATTTT. Residues: CASSLGDSGGPQHF. The V and J genes are TRBV12-3 or TRBV12-4 and TRBJ1-5; TRBD1 aligns across 7 bases. Losses at the gene ends were 1 base for V and 9 bases for J; bases not matched to a gene: 6. The CDR3 consists of 14 residues.

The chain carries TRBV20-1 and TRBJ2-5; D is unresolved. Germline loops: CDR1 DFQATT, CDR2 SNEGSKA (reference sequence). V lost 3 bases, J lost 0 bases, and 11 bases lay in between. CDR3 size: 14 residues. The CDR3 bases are TGCAGTGCTAGCACTGCTAAGTACCAAGAGACCCAGTACTTC. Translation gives CSASTAKYQETQYF.

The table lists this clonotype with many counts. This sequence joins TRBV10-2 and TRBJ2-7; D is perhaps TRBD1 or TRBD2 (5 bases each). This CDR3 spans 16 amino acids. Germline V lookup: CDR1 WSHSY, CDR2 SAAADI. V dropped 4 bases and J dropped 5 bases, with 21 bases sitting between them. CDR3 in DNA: TGCGCCAGCAGTGGTGAGGGGATTGGGTATCGGAACGAGCAGTACTTC. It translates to CASSGEGIGYRNEQYF.

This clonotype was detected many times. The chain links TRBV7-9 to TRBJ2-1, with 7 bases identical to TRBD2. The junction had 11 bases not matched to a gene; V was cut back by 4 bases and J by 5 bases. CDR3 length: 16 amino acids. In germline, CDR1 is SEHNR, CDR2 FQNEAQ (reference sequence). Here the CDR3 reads CASSSLLALNHNEQFF. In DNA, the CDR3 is TGTGCCAGCAGCTCCCTACTAGCGCTCAACCACAATGAGCAGTTCTTC.

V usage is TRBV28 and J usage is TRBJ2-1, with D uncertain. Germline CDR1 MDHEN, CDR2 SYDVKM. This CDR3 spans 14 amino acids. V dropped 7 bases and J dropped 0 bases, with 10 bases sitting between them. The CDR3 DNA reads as TGTGCCAGCAAGGATCCAGGCTCCTACAATGAGCAGTTCTTC. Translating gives CASKDPGSYNEQFF.

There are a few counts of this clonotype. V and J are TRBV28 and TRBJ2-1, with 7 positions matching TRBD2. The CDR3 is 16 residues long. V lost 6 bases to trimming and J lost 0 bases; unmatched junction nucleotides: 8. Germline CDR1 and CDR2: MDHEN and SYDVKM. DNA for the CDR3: TGTGCCAGCAGCCATAGCGGGCTGAGCTCCTACAATGAGCAGTTCTTC. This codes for CASSHSGLSSYNEQFF.

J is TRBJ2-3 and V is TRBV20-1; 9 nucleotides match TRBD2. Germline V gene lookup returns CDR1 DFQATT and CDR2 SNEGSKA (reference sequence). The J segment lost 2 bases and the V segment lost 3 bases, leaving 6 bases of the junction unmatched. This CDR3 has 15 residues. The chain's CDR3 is CSASKSGGPTDTQYF. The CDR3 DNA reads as TGCAGTGCTAGTAAGAGCGGGGGGCCCACAGATACGCAGTATTTT.

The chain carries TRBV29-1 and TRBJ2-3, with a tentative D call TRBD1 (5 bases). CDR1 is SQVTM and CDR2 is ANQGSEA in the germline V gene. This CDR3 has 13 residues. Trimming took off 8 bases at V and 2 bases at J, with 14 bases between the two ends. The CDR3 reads CSTLGPATDTQYF. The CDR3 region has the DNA TGCAGCACACTGGGGCCCGCCACAGATACGCAGTATTTT.

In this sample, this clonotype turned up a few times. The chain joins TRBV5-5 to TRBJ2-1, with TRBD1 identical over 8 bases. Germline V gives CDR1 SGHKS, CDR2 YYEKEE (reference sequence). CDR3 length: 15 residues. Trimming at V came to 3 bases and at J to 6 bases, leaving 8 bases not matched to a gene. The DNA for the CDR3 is TGTGCCAGCAGCTCCGTCCGCACAGGGGGCAATGAGCAGTTCTTC. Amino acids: CASSSVRTGGNEQFF.

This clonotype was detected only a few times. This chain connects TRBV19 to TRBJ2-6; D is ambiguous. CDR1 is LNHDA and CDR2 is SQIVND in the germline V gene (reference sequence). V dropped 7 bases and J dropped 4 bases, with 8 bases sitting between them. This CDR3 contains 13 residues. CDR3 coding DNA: TGTGCCAGTATTGAACCCGGGGCCAACGTCCTGACTTTC. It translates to CASIEPGANVLTF.

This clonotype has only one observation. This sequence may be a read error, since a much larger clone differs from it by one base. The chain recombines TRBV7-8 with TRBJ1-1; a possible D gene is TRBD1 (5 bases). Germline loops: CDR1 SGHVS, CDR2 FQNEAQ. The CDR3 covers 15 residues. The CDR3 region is CASSSNLGAGTEACF. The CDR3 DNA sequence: TGTGCCAGCAGCTCCAACCTAGGGGCTGGGACTGAAGCTTGCTTT.

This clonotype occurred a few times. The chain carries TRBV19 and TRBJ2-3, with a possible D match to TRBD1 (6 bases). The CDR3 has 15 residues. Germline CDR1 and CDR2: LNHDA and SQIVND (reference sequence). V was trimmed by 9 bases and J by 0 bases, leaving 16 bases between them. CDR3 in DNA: TGTGCCAGCGCCCCCCGGACAGCGAGCACAGATACGCAGTATTTT. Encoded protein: CASAPRTASTDTQYF.

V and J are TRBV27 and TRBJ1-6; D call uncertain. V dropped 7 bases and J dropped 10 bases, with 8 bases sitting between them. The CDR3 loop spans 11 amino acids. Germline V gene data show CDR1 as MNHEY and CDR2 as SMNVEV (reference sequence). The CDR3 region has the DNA TGTGCCAGCAAGGCCGAATCACCCCTCCACTTT. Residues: CASKAESPLHF.

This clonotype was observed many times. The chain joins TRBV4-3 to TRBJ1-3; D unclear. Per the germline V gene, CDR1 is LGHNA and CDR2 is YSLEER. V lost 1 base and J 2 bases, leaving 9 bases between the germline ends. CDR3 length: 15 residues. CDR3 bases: TGCGCCAGCAGCCAAGTTCATGGTCCTGGAAACACCATATATTTT. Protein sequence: CASSQVHGPGNTIYF.

Here the CDR3 DNA reads TGTGCCAGCAGCGTAGCTTGGTCGAACACTGAAGCTTTCTTT. Its translation is CASSVAWSNTEAFF. This rearrangement joins TRBV9 to TRBJ1-1; no firm D call. V gave up 0 bases and J gave up 1 base, with 7 bases separating them. The CDR3 covers 14 residues. Germline V CDR1 and CDR2: SGDLS, YYNGEE.

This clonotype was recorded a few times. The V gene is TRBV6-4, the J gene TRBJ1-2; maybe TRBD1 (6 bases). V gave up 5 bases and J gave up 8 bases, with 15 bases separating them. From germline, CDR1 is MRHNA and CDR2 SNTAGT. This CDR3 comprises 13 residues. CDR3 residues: CASSNNRVGGYTF. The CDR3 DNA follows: TGTGCCAGCAGTAACAACAGGGTAGGCGGCTACACCTTC.

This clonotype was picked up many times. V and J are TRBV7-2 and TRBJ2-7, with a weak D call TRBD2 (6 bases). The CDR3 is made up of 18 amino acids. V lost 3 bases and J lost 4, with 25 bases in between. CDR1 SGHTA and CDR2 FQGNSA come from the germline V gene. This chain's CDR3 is CASSFFPPEAGSGYEQYF. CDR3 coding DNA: TGTGCCAGCAGCTTTTTCCCTCCGGAGGCGGGGTCGGGGTACGAGCAGTACTTC. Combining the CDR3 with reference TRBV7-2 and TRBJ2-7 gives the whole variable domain GAGVSQSPSNKVTEKGKDVELRCDPISGHTALYWYRQSLGQGLEFLIYFQGNSAPDKSGLPSDRFSAERTGGSVSTLTIQRTQQEDSAVYLCASSFFPPEAGSGYEQYFGPGTRLTVT.

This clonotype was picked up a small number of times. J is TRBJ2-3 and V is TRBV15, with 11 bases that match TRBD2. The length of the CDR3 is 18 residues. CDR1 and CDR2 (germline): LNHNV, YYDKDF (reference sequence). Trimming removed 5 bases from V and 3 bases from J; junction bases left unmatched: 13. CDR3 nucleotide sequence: TGTGCCACCAGCGAAACTAGCGGGAGCTCTCGCAAGACAGATACGCAGTATTTT. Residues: CATSETSGSSRKTDTQYF.

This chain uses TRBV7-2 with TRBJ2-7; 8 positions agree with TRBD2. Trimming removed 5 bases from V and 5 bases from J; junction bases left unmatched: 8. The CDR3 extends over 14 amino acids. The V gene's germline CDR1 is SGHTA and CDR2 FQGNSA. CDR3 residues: CASSLLAGFNEQYF. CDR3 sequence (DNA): TGTGCCAGCAGCCTCTTAGCGGGGTTCAACGAGCAGTACTTC.

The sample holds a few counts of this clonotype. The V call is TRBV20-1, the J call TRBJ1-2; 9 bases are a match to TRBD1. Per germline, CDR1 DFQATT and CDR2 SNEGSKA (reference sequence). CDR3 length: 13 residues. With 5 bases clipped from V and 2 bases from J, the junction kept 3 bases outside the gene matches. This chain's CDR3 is CSAPGTGNYGYTF. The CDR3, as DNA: TGCAGTGCTCCCGGGACAGGGAACTATGGCTACACCTTC.